This T cell receptor (beta chain) appears in the sequencing data of a study of blood T cell repertoires in COVID-19. Study in general: The cDNA or gDNA used as material had been derived from T cells, B-cell-depleted T cells, or PBMCs.

In the original workflow: By means of reference gene primer amplification, nucleated cell counts were estimated. Profiling relied on immunoSEQ multiplex PCR, and the TCRdb table lists in-frame clones only, not all of them. Clone size and the V and J calls come from that table; the DNA yielded D and trimming. The table lists fewer than 500,000 clones, about 85% of them singletons. Participant-given clinical history determined each cohort assignment. The CDR3 has 14 amino acids. CDR1 is LGHNA and CDR2 is YSLEER in the germline V gene. Trimming took off 3 bases at V and 1 base at J, with 10 bases between the two ends.

The sequence derives from a young woman with acute COVID-19. Sequencing input: PBMCs or T cells enriched from blood (not recorded which). The chain links TRBV4-3 to TRBJ2-7; the D gene is possibly TRBD2 (6 bases). The CDR3, as DNA: TGCGCCAGCAGCCAGCGGGACGGATCCTACGAGCAGTACTTC. Its translation is CASSQRDGSYEQYF.